This record covers a single T cell receptor beta chain. The antigen it recognizes is unknown. It has no much larger one-base neighbor in the sample; base qualities were not kept. The data are from a study of blood T cell repertoires in COVID-19 (dated by TCRdb to about 2020). The study in broad terms: Collaborator samples came from the United States, Italy and Spain and covered acute and convalescent phases of COVID-19. A de-identified subject ID, COVID-19 status, age in years and sex were almost always included in the sample metadata. The material from the prospective study consisted of cDNA or gDNA derived from T cells, B-cell-depleted T cells, or PBMCs. Subjects who had been exposed to COVID-19, were actively infected with it, or had recovered from it provided the deeply sampled blood TCRbeta repertoires that made up the dataset. The samples were drawn from the first 160 participants of the ongoing ImmuneRACE study and from 1,200 or so subjects provided by 6 global collaborators. Where available, HLA class I and class II types were taken from metadata supplied by the sample provider and were not determined by assay-based typing. The repertoires were made available in a free public database intended to serve as a resource for research on the immune response to SARS-CoV-2.

TCRbeta CDR3 regions were amplified from genomic DNA by means of the immunoSEQ Assay, a bias-controlled multiplex PCR. Concerning the study's data processing: Within the assay, amplification of reference gene primers was used to estimate how many nucleated cells each sample contained. Sequence reads were collapsed and filtered to measure the absolute abundance of every unique TCRbeta CDR3 rearrangement. For each sample, productive Simpson clonality was calculated as the square root of Simpson's diversity index across productive rearrangements. Not all clones reach the TCRdb copy of this immuneACCESS table, which keeps in-frame sequences only. Checked studies attribute under half of the gap to unresolved V genes and leave the rest unexplained. V, J and clone size reflect that table, while D and trimming were determined from the DNA. The sample records some 100,000 clones, roughly 80% of which are singletons. The top ten hold around 4.5% of the sample.

The junction carries 9 bases between V and J, which are trimmed by 0 bases and 9 bases respectively. Per the germline V gene, LGHNA is the CDR1 and YSLEER is the CDR2. Including the terminal cysteine and phenylalanine, the CDR3 comprises 13 residues. This entry keeps only the CDR3 DNA: 39 bases, framed from base 1. Whole blood was collected in K2EDTA tubes by collaborating institutions according to the institutions' own protocols. For TCRbeta analysis, collaborators shipped samples as frozen whole blood, isolated PBMCs, or DNA extracted from either of those sample types. Points the paper makes about the study in general: How much clinical and demographic metadata was included differed by source and by participant, and the metadata was provided uncurated.

This clonotype was sampled from a man in his sixties with acute or convalescent COVID-19. Sequenced sample: peripheral blood. Recombination joined TRBV4-3 with TRBJ1-5, with the D gene uncertain. CDR3 loop: CASSQEEGTPQHF. The DNA is as follows: TGCGCCAGCAGCCAAGAAGAGGGAACGCCCCAGCATTTT.